This T cell receptor (beta chain) originates from a study of molecular identifiers for immune sequencing clone quantification. General study results and limits: Whereas clones above 20 RNA copies held under 1% of naive-cell molecules, they held over 97% of effector molecules.

This clonotype occurred many times. Antigen: not known. TCRdb re-called the PCR reads with MiXCR, one entry per CDR3 protein. The sample includes fewer than 25,000 distinct CDR3 sequences, under 20% of them seen just once. CDR3 length: 13 residues. Germline V gene lookup returns CDR1 LGHNA and CDR2 YNFKEQ. Trimming removed 1 base from V and 6 bases from J; junction bases left unmatched: 2. Sequenced sample: naive CD8+ T cells from blood, with Jurkat cell RNA spiked in. The subset is: FACS-sorted CD8+CD4-CCR7+CD45RA+ naive T cells. The receptor was isolated from a human donor in good health. Some libraries in this study had Jurkat cell RNA spiked in. The chain couples TRBV4-2 to TRBJ2-7, with TRBD1 matching 8 bases. Written as DNA, the CDR3 is TGTGCCAGCAGCCAAGGGCAGGGGGCCGAGCAGTACTTC. Protein: CASSQGQGAEQYF.